This TCR beta chain was sequenced during a study of shared clonotypes between healthy human individuals. Study-wide results and limits: Non-shared clonotypes were found to have lower generation probabilities than the clonotypes that were shared by all four of the sorted-subset donors.

Terminally differentiated effector memory CD45RA+ cells were left out of the naive CD8 fraction, which was CD45RO-negative and positively selected for CCR7. Details on this clone: Its cognate antigen is unknown.

The germline V gene encodes CDR1 MGHRA and CDR2 YSYEKL. The CDR3 is 15 amino acids. The V and J ends lost 1 base and 4 bases respectively, with 13 bases between them. Sequencing used immunoSEQ multiplex PCR; TCRdb keeps in-frame clones, though not all of them. This sample yields nearly 2 million clones, of which over 85% are seen a single time; roughly 1.2% belongs to the top ten. V is TRBV4-1 and J is TRBJ2-5, with no clear D. What was sequenced was naive CD8+ T cells sorted from blood. The sequence was collected from a man aged 18 to 29 in good health. The CDR3 region is CASSQVSGLGETQYF. The CDR3, as DNA: TGCGCCAGCAGCCAAGTTTCCGGGCTTGGAGAGACCCAGTACTTC.